Listed here are 25 T cell receptor beta chains from one sample, sequenced in a study of blood T cells in healthy people across ages. Together with a sample-barcoded 5' primer, a J-beta primer mix was included in a second PCR lasting about 7 to 12 cycles. TCRdb used MiXCR to reprocess the 5' RACE reads, holding one entry per CDR3 protein. The sample records approximately 1,000,000 distinct CDR3 sequences, under 45% being singletons. The sample was blood. These receptor sequences come from a woman aged 60-75 years in good health.

J is TRBJ1-2 and V is TRBV7-9, with D maybe TRBD1 (5 bases). Trimming cost V 5 bases and J 3 bases, with 19 bases left between them. CDR3 length: 16 residues. The V gene's germline CDR1 is SEHNR and CDR2 FQNEAQ (reference sequence). The CDR3 reads CASSLRAGTLDYGYTF. Here the CDR3 DNA reads TGTGCCAGCAGCCTCAGAGCCGGGACCCTCGACTATGGCTACACCTTC. Full variable domain (rest looked up from reference TRBV7-9 and TRBJ1-2): DTGVSQNPRHKITKRGQNVTFRCDPISEHNRLYWYRQTLGQGPEFLTYFQNEAQLEKSRLLSDRFSAERPKGSFSTLEIQRTEQGDSAMYLCASSLRAGTLDYGYTFGSGTRLTVV.

The chain couples TRBV12-3 or TRBV12-4 to TRBJ1-2; D uncertain. Trimming cost V 3 bases and J 3 bases, with 11 bases left between them. The CDR3 spans 14 residues. DNA for the CDR3: TGTGCCAGCAGTTTGCGGGAGGGCGACTATGGCTACACCTTC. As protein: CASSLREGDYGYTF.

V and J are TRBV20-1 and TRBJ2-7, with 9 nucleotides matching TRBD2. Looked up from germline, CDR1 is DFQATT and CDR2 is SNEGSKA (reference sequence). V trimming: 5 bases; J trimming: 6 bases; junction bases outside the gene matches: 11. The CDR3 contains 14 residues. CDR3 coding DNA: TGCAGTGCTCCGGGACTAGCTTCAGACCGCGAGCAGTACTTC. Encoded protein: CSAPGLASDREQYF.

The chain combines TRBV4-1 with TRBJ1-2; D call uncertain. Trimming shortened V by 4 bases and J by 2 bases, and 11 bases separated the two germline ends. The CDR3 has 14 amino acids. Germline values: CDR1 MGHRA, CDR2 YSYEKL. For the CDR3, the DNA is TGCGCCAGCAGCCTGACGACTCAGAACTATGGCTACACCTTC. It yields the protein CASSLTTQNYGYTF.

The chain is built from TRBV29-1 and TRBJ2-7; 7 positions match TRBD1. The CDR3 is made up of 15 amino acids. The V segment lost 3 bases and the J segment 2 bases; nucleotides outside the gene matches: 10. Germline V gene sequence: CDR1 SQVTM, CDR2 ANQGSEA. The CDR3 bases are TGCAGCGTTGAGGGGCTCACAGGGGACCCCTACGAGCAGTACTTC. Protein sequence: CSVEGLTGDPYEQYF.

This clonotype was recorded a few times. The V gene is TRBV5-1, the J gene TRBJ2-7; 11 bases map to TRBD2. V dropped 0 bases and J dropped 3; count of bases not matched to a gene: 5. The CDR3 runs to 16 residues. Germline CDR1 and CDR2: SGHRS and YFSETQ. CDR3 region: CASSLGLAGPGYEQYF. The CDR3 DNA follows: TGCGCCAGCAGCTTGGGACTAGCGGGACCTGGCTACGAGCAGTACTTC.

This clonotype was found many times. This chain connects TRBV29-1 to TRBJ2-7; D unclear. This CDR3 contains 10 residues. Germline V gene data show CDR1 as SQVTM and CDR2 as ANQGSEA. Between the trimmed V and J ends, which lost 5 bases and 5 bases, there was a span of 7 bases. CDR3 nucleotides: TGCAGCGTTCATCAGGACGAGCAGTACTTC. This translates into CSVHQDEQYF.

The rearrangement uses TRBV9 and TRBJ2-7, with unresolved D. V dropped 0 bases and J dropped 6 bases, with 10 bases sitting between them. The length of the CDR3 is 13 residues. CDR1 is SGDLS and CDR2 is YYNGEE in the germline V gene. This CDR3 is CASSVGPDREQYF. In DNA form, the CDR3 reads TGTGCCAGCAGCGTAGGTCCTGATCGCGAGCAGTACTTC.

The chain carries TRBV20-1 and TRBJ2-1; D remains unclear. Trimming left V 0 bases short and J 2 bases short, with 11 bases between. The germline V gene encodes CDR1 DFQATT and CDR2 SNEGSKA (reference sequence). The CDR3 has 15 residues. CDR3 DNA sequence: TGCAGTGCTAGAGATCACGGGTCTACCTACAATGAGCAGTTCTTC. Translated: CSARDHGSTYNEQFF.

The chain links TRBV5-6 to TRBJ2-7, with 7 bases matching TRBD1. The J segment lost 6 bases and the V segment lost 6 bases, leaving 12 bases of the junction unmatched. This CDR3 region has 14 residues. Germline V gene sequence: CDR1 SGHDT, CDR2 YYEEEE. The CDR3: CASTFGTAAREQYF. The DNA of the CDR3 is TGTGCCAGCACCTTTGGGACAGCGGCTCGCGAGCAGTACTTC.

The V call is TRBV5-4, the J call TRBJ2-1; no reliable D call. The germline CDR1 and CDR2 sequences are SGHNT and YYREEE (reference sequence). V lost 5 bases and J 5 bases, leaving 17 bases between the germline ends. The CDR3 has 15 amino acids. This chain's CDR3 is CASRQVTDTNNEQFF. CDR3 in DNA: TGTGCCAGCAGGCAAGTTACCGACACCAACAATGAGCAGTTCTTC.

This clonotype was seen only a few times. The chain joins TRBV3-1 to TRBJ2-3; 10 nucleotides agree with TRBD2. The V gene's germline CDR1 is LGHDT and CDR2 YNNKEL (reference sequence). The CDR3 loop spans 16 amino acids. The trim removed 1 base at V and 3 bases at J, leaving 4 bases unmatched. The CDR3 DNA reads as TGTGCCAGCAGCCAAGCTAGCGGGAGAGGGACAGATACGCAGTATTTT. As protein: CASSQASGRGTDTQYF.

This clonotype was detected only a few times. The CDR3 DNA follows: TGCGCCAGCAGCCAAGATAGCCTCCTCCTTGAAGATACGCAGTATTTT. Residues: CASSQDSLLLEDTQYF. The chain has TRBV4-1 and TRBJ2-3, with unresolved D. This CDR3 has 16 amino acids. V shed 0 bases and J shed 5 bases, with 15 bases lying between them. Per the germline V gene, CDR1 is MGHRA and CDR2 is YSYEKL.

The chain recombines TRBV27 with TRBJ2-3; 10 positions agree with TRBD2. With V trimmed by 0 bases and J by 0 bases, 12 bases remained unmatched. The CDR3 length is 20 residues. Germline V gene sequence: CDR1 MNHEY, CDR2 SMNVEV (reference sequence). This CDR3 is CASSLSRLAGALLSTDTQYF. CDR3 nucleotide sequence: TGTGCCAGCAGTTTATCCCGGCTAGCGGGAGCCCTTCTAAGCACAGATACGCAGTATTTT.

The gene calls are TRBV24-1 and TRBJ2-2; maybe TRBD1 (6 bases). V was pared by 11 bases and J by 6 bases, with 18 bases between. Per germline, CDR1 KGHDR and CDR2 SFDVKD. This CDR3 comprises 14 residues. The CDR3 DNA reads as TGTGCCATCTCTAGTCAGGGGCTGCCCGGGGAGCTGTTTTTT. Amino acid sequence: CAISSQGLPGELFF.

Notes on this clonotype: A junction boundary mismatches the germline segment, possibly from a read error. The rearrangement joins TRBV20-1 to TRBJ2-1, with D perhaps matching TRBD2 (6 bases). Judging by the DNA end, TRBJ2-7 fits better; the J call may be wrong. CDR3 length: 16 residues. Germline V CDR1 and CDR2: DFQATT, SNEGSKA (reference sequence). The DNA for the CDR3 is TGCAGTGCTGGAGAGTCTGGAGGGGTGAATTACAATGAGCAGTACTTC. Translated, it gives CSAGESGGVNYNEQYF.

The chain uses TRBV7-2 and TRBJ2-5; 7 bases agree with TRBD1. The CDR3 is 13 residues long. V shed 5 bases, J shed 11 bases, and the junction held 11 bases outside the gene matches. Per the germline V gene, CDR1 is SGHTA and CDR2 is FQGNSA. CDR3 DNA: TGTGCCAGCAGCCCAAAGGGGGCTTTAGAGCAGTACTTC. It is translated as CASSPKGALEQYF.

This clonotype appeared a few times. The chain couples TRBV11-2 to TRBJ1-6, with a weak D call TRBD1 (5 bases). From germline, CDR1 is SGHAT and CDR2 FQNNGV. The CDR3 spans 15 residues. The V end was cut by 1 base, the J end by 9 bases, with 13 bases between. The DNA for the CDR3 is TGTGCCAGCAGCTTAGTCGCAGGGAAGGTTTCACCCCTCCACTTT. It translates to CASSLVAGKVSPLHF.

Many counts were recorded for this clonotype. V and J are TRBV9 and TRBJ2-5; D not certain. Germline V gives CDR1 SGDLS, CDR2 YYNGEE. CDR3 size: 15 residues. V lost 0 bases and J lost 2, with 11 bases in between. CDR3 region: CASSVADTLQETQYF. CDR3 bases: TGTGCCAGCAGCGTAGCTGACACTTTGCAAGAGACCCAGTACTTC.

The chain joins TRBV10-3 to TRBJ1-2; 9 positions match TRBD1. J lost 4 bases, V lost 2 bases, and 8 bases had no gene match. CDR1 and CDR2 (germline): ENHRY, SYGVKD. CDR3 length equals 16 residues. The CDR3 coding sequence is TGTGCCATCAGTGAGCGAACCGGGACAGGGAGCTATGGCTACACCTTC. Translated: CAISERTGTGSYGYTF.

This clonotype was observed a handful of times. The chain links TRBV20-1 to TRBJ2-3; 7 bases agree with TRBD1. This CDR3 has 15 amino acids. V dropped 4 bases and J dropped 0; count of bases not matched to a gene: 7. Germline V gene lookup returns CDR1 DFQATT and CDR2 SNEGSKA (reference sequence). CDR3 region: CSANPGGRSTDTQYF. In DNA, the CDR3 is TGCAGTGCTAACCCAGGGGGTCGAAGCACAGATACGCAGTATTTT.

This clonotype occurred a few times. The chain is built from TRBV6-5 and TRBJ2-3, with D perhaps assigned TRBD1 or TRBD2 (5 bases each). The germline CDR1 and CDR2 sequences are MNHEY and SVGAGI. The CDR3 runs to 15 residues. V was pared by 6 bases and J by 2 bases, with 15 bases between. The chain's CDR3 is CASSRGGRDTDTQYF. As DNA, the CDR3 is TGTGCCAGCAGCCGGGGCGGCAGGGACACAGATACGCAGTATTTT.

This rearrangement joins TRBV5-1 to TRBJ2-3; tentatively, D is TRBD2 (6 bases). This CDR3 contains 13 residues. Trimming removed 4 bases at V and 12 bases at J, with 18 bases between. Looked up from germline, CDR1 is SGHRS and CDR2 is YFSETQ. The CDR3 protein is CASSHDGTFNQYF. CDR3 in DNA: TGCGCCAGCAGCCATGACGGGACTTTTAATCAGTATTTT.

This sequence joins TRBV12-3 or TRBV12-4 and TRBJ2-5, with D hard to call. The V and J ends lost 4 bases and 4 bases respectively, with 10 bases between them. This CDR3 has 13 amino acids. The CDR3 protein is CASSSVVAETQYF. The CDR3 DNA reads TGTGCCAGCAGTTCGGTGGTAGCAGAGACCCAGTACTTC.

This clonotype was picked up a small number of times. This rearrangement joins TRBV9 to TRBJ2-1, with 7 bases identical to TRBD2. This CDR3 has 16 residues. Trimming cost V 3 bases and J 6 bases; bases outside gene matches: 12. The V gene's germline CDR1 is SGDLS and CDR2 YYNGEE. CDR3 in DNA: TGTGCCAGCAGCGAGACACCGGGAGGTGTTGCCAATGAGCAGTTCTTC. This gives the protein CASSETPGGVANEQFF. The entire variable domain, with the rest obtained from reference TRBV9 and TRBJ2-1, is as follows: DSGVTQTPKHLITATGQRVTLRCSPRSGDLSVYWYQQSLDQGLQFLIQYYNGEERAKGNILERFSAQQFPDLHSELNLSSLELGDSALYFCASSETPGGVANEQFFGPGTRLTVL.